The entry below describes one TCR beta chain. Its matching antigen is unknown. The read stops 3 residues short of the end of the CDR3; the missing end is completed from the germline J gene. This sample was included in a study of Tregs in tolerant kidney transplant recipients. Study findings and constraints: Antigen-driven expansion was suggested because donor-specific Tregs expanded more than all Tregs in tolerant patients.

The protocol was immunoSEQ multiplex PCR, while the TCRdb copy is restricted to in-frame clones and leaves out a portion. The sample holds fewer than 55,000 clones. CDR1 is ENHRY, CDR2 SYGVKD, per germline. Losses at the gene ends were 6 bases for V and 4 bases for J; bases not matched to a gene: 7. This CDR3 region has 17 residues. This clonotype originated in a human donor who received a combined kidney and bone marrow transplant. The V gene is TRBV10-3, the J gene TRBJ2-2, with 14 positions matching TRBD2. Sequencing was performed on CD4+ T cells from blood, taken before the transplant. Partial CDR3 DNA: TGTGCCATCAGGCCGACTAGCGGGGGGGCCGGCACCGGGGAG. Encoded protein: CAIRPTSGGAGTGE. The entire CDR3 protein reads CAIRPTSGGAGTGELFF.